The 11 T cell receptor beta chains reported below all come from one sample, sequenced in a study of blood T cell repertoires in COVID-19. Produced via immunoSEQ multiplex PCR; TCRdb's table is partial and in-frame only. Here the sample spans over 150,000 clones, roughly 78% being singletons. The sequenced material came from peripheral blood. The receptors stem from an older man with acute or convalescent COVID-19.

The chain employs TRBV14 and TRBJ1-5; the match to TRBD1 covers 7 bases. J gave up 3 bases and V 0 bases, and 8 bases lay outside the gene matches. CDR3 size: 17 residues. Looked up from germline, CDR1 is SGHDN and CDR2 is FVKESK. The chain's CDR3 is CASSQDVLDRNNQPQHF. The CDR3 DNA sequence: TGTGCCAGCAGCCAAGATGTACTGGACAGGAACAATCAGCCCCAGCATTTT. The full variable domain, with the rest looked up from reference TRBV14 and TRBJ1-5, is EAGVTQFPSHSVIEKGQTVTLRCDPISGHDNLYWYRRVMGKEIKFLLHFVKESKQDESGMPNNRFLAERTGGTYSTLKVQPAELEDSGVYFCASSQDVLDRNNQPQHFGDGTRLSIL.

This clone was detected a few times. The chain recombines TRBV19 with TRBJ2-5; 9 bases map to TRBD2. This CDR3 has 14 residues. Germline CDR1 is LNHDA and CDR2 is SQIVND (reference sequence). The junction had 12 bases not matched to a gene; V was cut back by 6 bases and J by 10 bases. CDR3: CASSEAGGWVDQYF. The DNA of the CDR3 is TGTGCCAGTAGCGAAGCGGGGGGTTGGGTGGACCAGTACTTC.

V and J are TRBV25-1 and TRBJ2-1; 7 bases match TRBD1. V was pared by 5 bases and J by 10 bases, with 11 bases of the junction left unmatched. CDR3 length: 14 residues. Germline V gives CDR1 MGHDK, CDR2 SYGVNS. The CDR3 reads CASSPGQLKSEQFF. The CDR3 DNA reads as TGTGCCAGCAGTCCGGGACAGCTAAAATCCGAGCAGTTCTTC.

The J gene is TRBJ1-2, the V gene TRBV4-1; TRBD1 matches 9 bases. The junction had 3 bases not matched to a gene; V was cut back by 0 bases and J by 1 base. The CDR3 is made up of 16 amino acids. Germline V lookup: CDR1 MGHRA, CDR2 YSYEKL. The CDR3 sequence is CASSQEWDRVNYGYTF. In DNA form, the CDR3 reads TGCGCCAGCAGCCAAGAATGGGACAGGGTTAACTATGGCTACACCTTC.

V is TRBV6-5 and J is TRBJ2-2; perhaps TRBD1 as D (5 bases). Trimming took 2 bases from V and 0 from J, leaving 10 bases between them. The germline V gene encodes CDR1 MNHEY and CDR2 SVGAGI. This CDR3 contains 16 residues. CDR3 sequence reads: CASSYSQGANTGELFF. CDR3 coding DNA: TGTGCCAGCAGTTACAGCCAGGGCGCGAACACCGGGGAGCTGTTTTTT.

The chain combines TRBV4-3 with TRBJ2-7; 7 bases map to TRBD1. Germline trimming cut 0 bases from V and 0 bases from J; bases unmatched to any gene: 11. The CDR3 contains 18 residues. From germline, CDR1 is LGHNA and CDR2 YSLEER. As DNA, the CDR3 is TGCGCCAGCAGCCAAGATATAACTAAGGACAGGTTCTCCTACGAGCAGTACTTC. Protein: CASSQDITKDRFSYEQYF.

The V and J genes are TRBV11-1 and TRBJ1-2; the D gene is possibly TRBD1 (5 bases). This CDR3 is built from 15 residues. Deletions cut 7 bases from V and 3 bases from J, with 18 bases between. Germline-derived CDR1 and CDR2 are SGHAT and FQDESV (reference sequence). The CDR3 nucleotides are TGTGCCAGCACCCCAATCGGAGGGGCGGACTATGGCTACACCTTC. Translated: CASTPIGGADYGYTF.

The V call is TRBV5-1, the J call TRBJ1-1; 7 bases are shared with TRBD1. CDR1 and CDR2 (germline): SGHRS, YFSETQ. The V segment lost 4 bases and the J segment 8 bases; nucleotides outside the gene matches: 5. The CDR3 runs to 12 residues. CDR3 bases: TGCGCCAGCAGCATACAGGGGTCGGAAGCTTTCTTT. It specifies CASSIQGSEAFF.

The chain has TRBV4-1 and TRBJ2-2; 8 bases fit TRBD2. Germline trimming cut 3 bases from V and 2 bases from J; bases unmatched to any gene: 5. In germline, CDR1 is MGHRA, CDR2 YSYEKL. CDR3 length equals 16 residues. CDR3 DNA sequence: TGCGCCAGCAGCCAGACGGGGGGGCCCAACACCGGGGAGCTGTTTTTT. Its protein product is CASSQTGGPNTGELFF.

V and J are TRBV18 and TRBJ1-4, with 9 bases identical to TRBD1. The CDR3 loop spans 14 amino acids. Germline CDR1 is KGHSH and CDR2 is LQKENI. V lost 5 bases, J lost 8 bases, and 6 bases stayed unmatched. The CDR3 coding sequence is TGTGCCAGCTCAACGGGACAGGGAGGAGAAAAACTGTTTTTT. This sequence encodes CASSTGQGGEKLFF.

The chain couples TRBV7-2 to TRBJ2-2; TRBD2 matches at 9 bases. Germline V gene lookup returns CDR1 SGHTA and CDR2 FQGNSA. With 7 bases clipped from V and 4 bases from J, the junction kept 13 bases outside the gene matches. The CDR3 has 17 amino acids. Here the CDR3 DNA reads TGTGCCAGCACGGTTTTGGCGGGGGGGCCCGGCACCGGGGAGCTGTTTTTT. Its protein product is CASTVLAGGPGTGELFF.